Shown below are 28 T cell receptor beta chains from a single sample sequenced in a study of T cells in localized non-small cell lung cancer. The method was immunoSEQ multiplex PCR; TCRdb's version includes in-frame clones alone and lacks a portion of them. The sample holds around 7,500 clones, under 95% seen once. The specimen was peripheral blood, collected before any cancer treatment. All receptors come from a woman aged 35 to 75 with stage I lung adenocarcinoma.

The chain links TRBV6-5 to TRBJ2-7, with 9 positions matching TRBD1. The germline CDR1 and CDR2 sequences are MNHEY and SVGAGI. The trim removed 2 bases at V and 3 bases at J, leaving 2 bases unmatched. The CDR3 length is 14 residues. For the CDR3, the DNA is TGTGCCAGCAGTTACCGGGACAGGGACTACGAGCAGTACTTC. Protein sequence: CASSYRDRDYEQYF.

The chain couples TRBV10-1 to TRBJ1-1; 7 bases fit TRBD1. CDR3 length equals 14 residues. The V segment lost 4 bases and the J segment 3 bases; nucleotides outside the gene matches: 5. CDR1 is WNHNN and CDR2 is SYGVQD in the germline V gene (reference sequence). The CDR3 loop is CASSVSRGDTEAFF. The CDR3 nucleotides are TGCGCCAGCAGTGTATCCAGGGGGGACACTGAAGCTTTCTTT.

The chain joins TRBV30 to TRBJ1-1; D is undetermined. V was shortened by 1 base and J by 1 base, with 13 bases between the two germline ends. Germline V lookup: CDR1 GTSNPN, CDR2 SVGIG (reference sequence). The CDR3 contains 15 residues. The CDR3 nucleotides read TGTGCCTGGAGTGCCTCTCCCCGGGGGAACACTGAAGCTTTCTTT. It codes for CAWSASPRGNTEAFF.

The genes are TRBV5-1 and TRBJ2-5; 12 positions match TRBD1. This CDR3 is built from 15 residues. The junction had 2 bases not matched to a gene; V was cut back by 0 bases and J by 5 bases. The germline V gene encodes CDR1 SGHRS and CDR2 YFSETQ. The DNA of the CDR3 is TGCGCCAGCAGCTTGGGGGACAGGGGGCCTGAGACCCAGTACTTC. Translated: CASSLGDRGPETQYF.

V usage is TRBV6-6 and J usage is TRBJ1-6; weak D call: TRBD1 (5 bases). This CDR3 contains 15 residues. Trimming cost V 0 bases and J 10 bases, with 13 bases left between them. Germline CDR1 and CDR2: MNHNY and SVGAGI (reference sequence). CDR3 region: CASSYSGEGRSPLHF. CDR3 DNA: TGTGCCAGCAGTTACTCTGGGGAGGGGAGGTCACCCCTCCACTTT.

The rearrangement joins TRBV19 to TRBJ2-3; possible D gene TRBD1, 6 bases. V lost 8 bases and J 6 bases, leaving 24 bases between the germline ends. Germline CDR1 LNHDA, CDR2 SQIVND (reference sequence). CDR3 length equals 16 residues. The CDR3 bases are TGTGCCAGTGATACAGGGTTTGGCACACATCAGGATACGCAGTATTTT. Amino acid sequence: CASDTGFGTHQDTQYF. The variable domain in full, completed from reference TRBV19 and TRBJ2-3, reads DGGITQSPKYLFRKEGQNVTLSCEQNLNHDAMYWYRQDPGQGLRLIYYSQIVNDFQKGDIAEGYSVSREKKESFPLTVTSAQKNPTAFYLCASDTGFGTHQDTQYFGPGTRLTVL.

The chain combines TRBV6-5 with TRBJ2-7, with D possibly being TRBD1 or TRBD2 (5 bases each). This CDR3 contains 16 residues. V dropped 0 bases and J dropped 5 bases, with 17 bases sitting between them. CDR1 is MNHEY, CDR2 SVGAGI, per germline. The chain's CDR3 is CASSYSYGASRDEQYF. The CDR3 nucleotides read TGTGCCAGCAGTTACTCTTACGGGGCTTCTCGAGACGAGCAGTACTTC.

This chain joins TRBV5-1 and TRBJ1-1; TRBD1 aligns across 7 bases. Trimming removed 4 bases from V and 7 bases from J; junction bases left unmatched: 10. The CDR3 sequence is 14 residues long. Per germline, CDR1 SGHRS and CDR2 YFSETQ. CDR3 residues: CASSRGQSEVEAFF. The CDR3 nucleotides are TGCGCCAGCAGCCGGGGACAGTCGGAGGTTGAAGCTTTCTTT.

The CDR3 protein is CASSLVAGASYEQYF. CDR3 DNA: TGCGCCAGCAGCTTGGTGGCGGGGGCCAGCTACGAGCAGTACTTC. The V call is TRBV5-1, the J call TRBJ2-7; D might be TRBD2 (7 bases). Germline V gene sequence: CDR1 SGHRS, CDR2 YFSETQ. The CDR3 runs 15 residues. The V end lost 0 bases, the J end lost 3 bases, and 13 bases lay between the germline ends.

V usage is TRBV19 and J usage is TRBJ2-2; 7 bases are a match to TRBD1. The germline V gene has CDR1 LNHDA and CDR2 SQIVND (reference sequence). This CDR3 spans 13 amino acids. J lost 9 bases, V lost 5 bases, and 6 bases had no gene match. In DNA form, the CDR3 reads TGTGCCAGTAGTCCCGGGACAGTTAGGGAGCTGTTTTTT. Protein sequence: CASSPGTVRELFF.

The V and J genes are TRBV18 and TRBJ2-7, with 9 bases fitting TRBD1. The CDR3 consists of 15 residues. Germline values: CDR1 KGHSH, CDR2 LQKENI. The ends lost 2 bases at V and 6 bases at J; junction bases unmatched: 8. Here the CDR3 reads CASSPGRDRVSEQYF. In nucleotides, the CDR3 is TGTGCCAGCTCACCAGGACGGGACAGGGTCTCCGAGCAGTACTTC. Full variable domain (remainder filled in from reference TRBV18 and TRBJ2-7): NAGVMQNPRHLVRRRGQEARLRCSPMKGHSHVYWYRQLPEEGLKFMVYLQKENIIDESGMPKERFSAEFPKEGPSILRIQQVVRGDSAAYFCASSPGRDRVSEQYFGPGTRLTVT.

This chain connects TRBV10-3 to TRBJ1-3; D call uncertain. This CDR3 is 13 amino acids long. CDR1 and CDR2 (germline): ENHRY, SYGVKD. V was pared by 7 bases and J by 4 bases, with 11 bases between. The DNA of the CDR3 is TGTGCCATCACCCAAGGGCTCGGAAACACCATATATTTT. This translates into CAITQGLGNTIYF.

The DNA of the CDR3 is TGTGCCAGCAGCGTAGGTCCCGATGAAAAACTGTTTTTT. Translating gives CASSVGPDEKLFF. The gene calls are TRBV9 and TRBJ1-4; no clear D gene. This CDR3 contains 13 residues. V lost 0 bases to trimming and J lost 6 bases, with 6 bases between them. In germline, CDR1 is SGDLS, CDR2 YYNGEE.

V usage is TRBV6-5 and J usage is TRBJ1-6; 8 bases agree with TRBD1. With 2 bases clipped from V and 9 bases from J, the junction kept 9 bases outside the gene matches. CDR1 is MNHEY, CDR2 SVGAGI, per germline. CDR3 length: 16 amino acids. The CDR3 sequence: CASSYEAGTGASPLHF. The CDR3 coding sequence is TGTGCCAGCAGTTACGAAGCCGGGACAGGTGCTTCACCCCTCCACTTT.

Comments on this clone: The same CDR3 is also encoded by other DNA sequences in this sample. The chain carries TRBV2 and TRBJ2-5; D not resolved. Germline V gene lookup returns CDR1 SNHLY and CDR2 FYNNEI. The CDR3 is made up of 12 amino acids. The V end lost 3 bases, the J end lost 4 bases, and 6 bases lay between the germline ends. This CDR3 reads CASSEGRETQYF. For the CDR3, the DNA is TGTGCCAGCAGTGAGGGAAGAGAGACCCAGTACTTC.

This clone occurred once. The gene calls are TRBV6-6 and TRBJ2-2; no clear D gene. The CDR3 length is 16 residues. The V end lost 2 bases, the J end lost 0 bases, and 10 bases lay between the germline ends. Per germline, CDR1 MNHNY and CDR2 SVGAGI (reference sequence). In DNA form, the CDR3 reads TGTGCCAGCAGTTACGAGGTATTATCGAACACCGGGGAGCTGTTTTTT. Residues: CASSYEVLSNTGELFF.

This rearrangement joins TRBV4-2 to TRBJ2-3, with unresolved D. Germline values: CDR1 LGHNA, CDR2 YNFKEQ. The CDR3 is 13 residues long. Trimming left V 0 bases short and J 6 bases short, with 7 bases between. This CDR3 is CASSQDAADTQYF. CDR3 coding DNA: TGTGCCAGCAGCCAAGACGCGGCGGATACGCAGTATTTT.

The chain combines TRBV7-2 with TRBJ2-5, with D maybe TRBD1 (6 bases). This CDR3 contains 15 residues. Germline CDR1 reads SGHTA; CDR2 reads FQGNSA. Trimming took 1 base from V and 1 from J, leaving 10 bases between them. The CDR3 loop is CASSLGTAAQETQYF. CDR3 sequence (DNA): TGTGCCAGCAGCTTAGGGACAGCCGCCCAAGAGACCCAGTACTTC.

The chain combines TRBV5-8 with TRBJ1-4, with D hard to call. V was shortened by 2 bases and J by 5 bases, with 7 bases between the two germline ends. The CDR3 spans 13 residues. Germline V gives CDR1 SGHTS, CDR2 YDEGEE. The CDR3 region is CASSFKANEKLFF. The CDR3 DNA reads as TGTGCCAGCAGCTTTAAAGCAAATGAAAAACTGTTTTTT.

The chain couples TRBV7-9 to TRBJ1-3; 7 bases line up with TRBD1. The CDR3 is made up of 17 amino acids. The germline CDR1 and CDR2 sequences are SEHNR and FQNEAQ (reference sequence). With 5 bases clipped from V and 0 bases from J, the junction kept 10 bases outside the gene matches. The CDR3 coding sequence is TGTGCCAGCAGCCCTCAAATGGGACAGAGCTCTGGAAACACCATATATTTT. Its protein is CASSPQMGQSSGNTIYF.

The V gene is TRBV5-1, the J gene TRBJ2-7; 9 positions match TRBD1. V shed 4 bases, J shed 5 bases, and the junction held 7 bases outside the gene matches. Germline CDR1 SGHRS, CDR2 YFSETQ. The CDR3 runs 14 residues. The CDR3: CASSVQGALNEQYF. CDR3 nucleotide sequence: TGCGCCAGCAGCGTACAGGGGGCTCTGAACGAGCAGTACTTC. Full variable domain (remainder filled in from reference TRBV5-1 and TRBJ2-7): KAGVTQTPRYLIKTRGQQVTLSCSPISGHRSVSWYQQTPGQGLQFLFEYFSETQRNKGNFPGRFSGRQFSNSRSEMNVSTLELGDSALYLCASSVQGALNEQYFGPGTRLTVT.

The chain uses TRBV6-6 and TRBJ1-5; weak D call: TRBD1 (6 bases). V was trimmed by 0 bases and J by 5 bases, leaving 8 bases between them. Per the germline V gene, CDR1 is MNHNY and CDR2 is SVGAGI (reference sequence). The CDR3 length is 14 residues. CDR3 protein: CASSYSGGYQPQHF. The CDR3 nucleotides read TGTGCCAGCAGTTACTCGGGGGGCTATCAGCCCCAGCATTTT.

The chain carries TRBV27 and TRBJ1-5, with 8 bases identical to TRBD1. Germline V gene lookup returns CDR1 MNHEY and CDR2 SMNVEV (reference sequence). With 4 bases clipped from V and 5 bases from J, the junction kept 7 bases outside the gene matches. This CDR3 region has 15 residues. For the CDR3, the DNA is TGTGCCAGCAGTTCCAGGGGGCTGACGGATCAGCCCCAGCATTTT. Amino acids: CASSSRGLTDQPQHF.

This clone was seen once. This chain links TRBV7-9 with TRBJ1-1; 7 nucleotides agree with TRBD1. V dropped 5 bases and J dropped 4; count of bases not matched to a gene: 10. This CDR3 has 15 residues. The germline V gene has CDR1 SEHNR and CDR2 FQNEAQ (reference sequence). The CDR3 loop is CASSRRDSEITEAFF. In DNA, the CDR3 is TGTGCCAGCAGCCGCCGGGACAGTGAGATCACTGAAGCTTTCTTT.

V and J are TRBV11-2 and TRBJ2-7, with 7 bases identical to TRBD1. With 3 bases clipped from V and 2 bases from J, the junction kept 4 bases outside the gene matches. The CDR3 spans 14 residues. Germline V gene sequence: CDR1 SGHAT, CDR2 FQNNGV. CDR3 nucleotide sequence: TGTGCCAGCAGCTTCGGGACAGCAACCTACGAGCAGTACTTC. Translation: CASSFGTATYEQYF.

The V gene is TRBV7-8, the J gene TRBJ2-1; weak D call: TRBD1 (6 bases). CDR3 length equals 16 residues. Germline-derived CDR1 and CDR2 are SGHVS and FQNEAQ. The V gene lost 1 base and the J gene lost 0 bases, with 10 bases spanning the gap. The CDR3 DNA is TGTGCCAGCAGCTTAGTAGGGGGAAGCTCCTACAATGAGCAGTTCTTC. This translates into CASSLVGGSSYNEQFF. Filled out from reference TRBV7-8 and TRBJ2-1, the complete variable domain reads GAGVSQSPRYKVAKRGQDVALRCDPISGHVSLFWYQQALGQGPEFLTYFQNEAQLDKSGLPSDRFFAERPEGSVSTLKIQRTQQEDSAVYLCASSLVGGSSYNEQFFGPGTRLTVL.

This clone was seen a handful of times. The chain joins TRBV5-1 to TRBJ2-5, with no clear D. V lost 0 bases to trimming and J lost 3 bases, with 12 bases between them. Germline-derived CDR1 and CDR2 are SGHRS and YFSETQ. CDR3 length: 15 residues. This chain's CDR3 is CASSLARSIKETQYF. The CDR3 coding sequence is TGCGCCAGCAGCTTGGCGAGGTCTATCAAAGAGACCCAGTACTTC.

CDR3 DNA sequence: TGCAGCGTCTCGGGTGACACCGGGACAACTTACGAGCAGTACTTC. It codes for CSVSGDTGTTYEQYF. The rearrangement uses TRBV29-1 and TRBJ2-7; a weak D match, TRBD1 (6 bases). The CDR3 has 15 amino acids. The V and J ends lost 6 bases and 4 bases respectively, with 22 bases between them. Germline CDR1 is SQVTM and CDR2 is ANQGSEA.